This is a list of T cell receptor beta chains from one sample in a study of blood T cell repertoires in COVID-19. TCRdb's table, derived via immunoSEQ multiplex PCR, lists solely in-frame clones and lacks some. The sample includes more than 120,000 clones, over 75% of them seen just once. The material sequenced was PBMCs or T cells enriched from blood (not recorded which). All receptors come from a man over 45 in a cohort exposed to, infected with or recovered from COVID-19 (not recorded which). Each CDR3 is given with its conserved first and last residue. D genes are given only for firm matches. Rows give clone size only sometimes, using once, few, many, or a class for an expanded clone.

CDR3,DNA,V,size,D,J
CASAGLTSSGNTIYF,TGTGCCAGCGCAGGGTTGACGAGCTCTGGAAACACCATATATTTT,TRBV6-5,once,NA,TRBJ1-3
CASSQDRLAETQYF,TGTGCCAGCAGCCAAGATCGTCTAGCCGAGACCCAGTACTTC,TRBV4-2,few,NA,TRBJ2-5
CASSQDRDSYNEQFF,TGCGCCAGCAGCCAAGACCGGGACAGCTACAATGAGCAGTTCTTC,TRBV4-1,NA,TRBD1,TRBJ2-1
CASSLGPGGGLTFYGYTF,TGTGCCAGCAGCTTGGGGCCTGGGGGGGGACTTACCTTCTATGGCTACACCTTC,TRBV7-2,NA,NA,TRBJ1-2
CASGDWTNTGELFF,TGTGCCAGCGGAGACTGGACGAACACCGGGGAGCTGTTTTTT,TRBV25-1,NA,NA,TRBJ2-2
CATTRQESSYNSPLHF,TGTGCCACCACAAGACAGGAAAGCTCCTATAATTCACCCCTCCACTTT,TRBV24-1,NA,NA,TRBJ1-6
CSVETGIYEQYF,TGCAGCGTTGAAACAGGGATCTACGAGCAGTACTTC,TRBV29-1,NA,NA,TRBJ2-7
CASSEEAAGHGYTF,TGTGCCAGCAGTGAAGAAGCCGCGGGCCATGGCTACACCTTC,TRBV6-1,NA,NA,TRBJ1-2
CASSPSGGDKSYNSPLHF,TGTGCCAGCAGTCCCTCCGGGGGGGATAAATCCTATAATTCACCCCTCCACTTT,TRBV27,NA,NA,TRBJ1-6
CAGRDRGNTEAFF,TGTGCCGGAAGGGACAGGGGGAACACTGAAGCTTTCTTT,TRBV6-5,once,TRBD1,TRBJ1-1
CASSTGVTTDTQYF,TGTGCCAGTAGTACAGGGGTGACTACAGATACGCAGTATTTT,TRBV19,NA,NA,TRBJ2-3
CASSLYRDRVYSNQPQHF,TGTGCCAGCAGCTTATACCGGGACAGGGTTTATAGCAATCAGCCCCAGCATTTT,TRBV5-8,NA,TRBD1,TRBJ1-5
CASSIGTGGPYTEAFF,TGTGCCAGCAGCATTGGGACAGGGGGTCCTTACACTGAAGCTTTCTTT,TRBV3-1/TRBV3-2,NA,TRBD1,TRBJ1-1
CASRELAGGHQETQYF,TGTGCCAGCAGAGAACTAGCGGGGGGCCACCAAGAGACCCAGTACTTC,TRBV5-5,NA,TRBD2,TRBJ2-5
CASSGRDHSWANYGYTF,TGTGCCAGCAGCGGACGAGACCACAGCTGGGCGAACTATGGCTACACCTTC,TRBV9,NA,NA,TRBJ1-2
CASSLVLATDTQYF,TGTGCCAGCAGCTTAGTACTAGCAACAGATACGCAGTATTTT,TRBV5-5,NA,NA,TRBJ2-3
CASSIGGNEQFF,TGTGCCAGTAGTATCGGGGGGAATGAGCAGTTCTTC,TRBV19,NA,TRBD2,TRBJ2-1
CAISGTGSVGSGYTF,TGTGCCATCAGCGGGACAGGTTCTGTAGGAAGTGGCTACACCTTC,TRBV10-3,NA,TRBD1,TRBJ1-2
CASSSSWGQGYEQYF,TGTGCCAGCAGTTCATCGTGGGGACAGGGTTACGAGCAGTACTTC,TRBV28,NA,TRBD1,TRBJ2-7
CASSPPGGYGYTF,TGTGCCAGCAGTCCCCCCGGGGGTTATGGCTACACCTTC,TRBV6-5,NA,NA,TRBJ1-2
CASSLDRPPNYGYTF,TGCGCCAGCAGCTTGGACAGGCCCCCTAACTATGGCTACACCTTC,TRBV5-1,NA,NA,TRBJ1-2
CATSDLGAGVGNEQFF,TGTGCCACCAGTGATTTAGGGGCGGGAGTTGGGAATGAGCAGTTCTTC,TRBV24-1,medium-sized,TRBD2,TRBJ2-1
CASSLGVAGADNEQFF,TGCGCCAGCAGCCTGGGGGTTGCGGGAGCGGACAATGAGCAGTTCTTC,TRBV5-1,NA,TRBD2,TRBJ2-1